The T cell receptor beta chain described here comes from a study of blood T cell repertoires in COVID-19 (TCRdb year 2020). Concerning the study at large: The collaborator samples originated in the United States, Italy and Spain and spanned the acute and convalescent phases of COVID-19. The material from the prospective study consisted of cDNA or gDNA derived from T cells, B-cell-depleted T cells, or PBMCs. Subjects who had been exposed to COVID-19, were actively infected with it, or had recovered from it provided the deeply sampled blood TCRbeta repertoires that made up the dataset. The repertoires were released in a freely available public database intended as a resource for research on the immune response to SARS-CoV-2. The samples were drawn from two sources: the first 160 participants of the ongoing ImmuneRACE study, and 1,254 subjects contributed by 6 global collaborators. Sample metadata almost always included a de-identified subject ID, COVID-19 status, age in years and sex. HLA class I and class II types, where available, came from metadata supplied by the sample provider rather than from assay-based typing.

Each collaborating institution followed its own protocols to collect whole blood in K2EDTA tubes. Collaborator samples were shipped for TCRbeta analysis as frozen whole blood, isolated PBMCs, or DNA extracted from either sample type. TCRbeta CDR3 regions were amplified from genomic DNA by means of the immunoSEQ Assay, a bias-controlled multiplex PCR. The original pipeline was this. The number of nucleated cells in each sample was estimated by amplification of reference gene primers within the assay. To quantify the absolute abundance of each unique TCRbeta CDR3 rearrangement, sequence reads were collapsed and filtered. For each sample, productive Simpson clonality was calculated as the square root of Simpson's diversity index across productive rearrangements. TCRdb obtained this table from immuneACCESS and retained in-frame rearrangements with V and J assigned. These tables miss some clones; where compared with another copy, unresolved V genes account for less than half of the shortfall, and the remainder is unexplained. D and trimming come from the DNA, and the V and J calls and clone size come from that table. The sample table holds some 150,000 clones, of which roughly 90% were seen once. Approximately 3% of the sample is taken by the ten largest.

A word on this clone: This clone's antigen is unknown. No much larger clone is present one base from it, and per-base qualities are unavailable.

Broader findings and caveats from the paper: The quantity of clinical and demographic metadata differed by source and by participant and was supplied without curation.

CDR3 length: 16 amino acids, cysteine to phenylalanine. Solely the CDR3 DNA is kept, with 48 bases framed from the first base. The germline V gene specifies KGHDR as CDR1 and SFDVKD as CDR2. V ends up 5 bases short and J 2 bases short, with an unmatched junction base count of 8. The receptor's source is a man aged 55 to 70 with acute or convalescent COVID-19. The sequence joins TRBV24-1 to TRBJ1-5, with 7 bases matching TRBD1. The sample consisted of peripheral blood. The DNA reads TGTGCCACCAGTGCCGATGGACAGGCGGGCAATCAGCCCCAGCATTTT. Its protein is CATSADGQAGNQPQHF.